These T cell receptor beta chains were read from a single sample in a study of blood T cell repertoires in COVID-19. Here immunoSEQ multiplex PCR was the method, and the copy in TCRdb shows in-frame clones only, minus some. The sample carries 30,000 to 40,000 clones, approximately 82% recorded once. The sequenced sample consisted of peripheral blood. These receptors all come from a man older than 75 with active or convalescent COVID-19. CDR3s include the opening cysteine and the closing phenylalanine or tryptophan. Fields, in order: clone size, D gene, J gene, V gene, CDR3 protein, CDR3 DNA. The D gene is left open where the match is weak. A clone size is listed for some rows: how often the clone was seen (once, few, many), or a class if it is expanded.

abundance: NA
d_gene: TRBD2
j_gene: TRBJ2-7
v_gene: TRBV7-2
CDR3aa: CASSPLGGLAGGRPYEQYF
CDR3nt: TGTGCCAGCAGCCCACTAGGGGGACTAGCGGGAGGGCGGCCCTACGAGCAGTACTTC

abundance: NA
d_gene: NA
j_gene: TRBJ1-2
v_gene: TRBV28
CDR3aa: CASSKGQGYTF
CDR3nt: TGTGCCAGCAGTAAAGGACAGGGCTACACCTTC

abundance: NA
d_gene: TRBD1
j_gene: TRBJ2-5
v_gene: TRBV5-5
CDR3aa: CASSSGQDYKKTQYF
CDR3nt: TGTGCCAGCAGCTCCGGACAGGATTACAAAAAGACCCAGTACTTC

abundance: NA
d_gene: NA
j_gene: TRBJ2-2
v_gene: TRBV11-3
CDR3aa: CASSLVQTGELFF
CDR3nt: TGTGCCAGCAGCTTAGTACAAACCGGGGAGCTGTTTTTT

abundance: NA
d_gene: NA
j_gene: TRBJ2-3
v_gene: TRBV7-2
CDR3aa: CASSSYVADTQYF
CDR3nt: TGTGCCAGCAGCTCCTACGTCGCAGATACGCAGTATTTT

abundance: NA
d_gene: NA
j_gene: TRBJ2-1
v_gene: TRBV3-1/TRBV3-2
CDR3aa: CASSRSRPRNEQFF
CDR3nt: TGTGCCAGCAGCCGGAGCCGTCCTCGCAATGAGCAGTTCTTC

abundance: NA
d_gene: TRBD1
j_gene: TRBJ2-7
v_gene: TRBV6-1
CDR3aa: CASRELQGVPYYEQYF
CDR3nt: TGTGCCAGCAGGGAACTACAGGGGGTACCATACTACGAGCAGTACTTC

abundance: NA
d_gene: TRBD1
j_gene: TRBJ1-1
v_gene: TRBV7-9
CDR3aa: CASSLPGQGSSEAFF
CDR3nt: TGTGCCAGCAGCCTTCCGGGACAGGGATCTTCCGAAGCTTTCTTT

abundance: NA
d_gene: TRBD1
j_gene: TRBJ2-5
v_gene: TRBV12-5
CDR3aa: CASGLIGTGGGIRQETQYF
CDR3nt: TGTGCTAGTGGTTTGATCGGTACAGGGGGCGGGATTCGCCAAGAGACCCAGTACTTC

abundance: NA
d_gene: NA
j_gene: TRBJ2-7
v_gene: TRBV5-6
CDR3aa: CASSLRRGEQYF
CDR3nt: TGTGCCAGCAGCTTGAGGAGGGGCGAGCAGTACTTC

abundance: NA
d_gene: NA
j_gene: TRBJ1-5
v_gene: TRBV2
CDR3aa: CASSVRRTNQPQHF
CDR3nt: TGTGCCAGCAGTGTTCGCAGAACCAATCAGCCCCAGCATTTT

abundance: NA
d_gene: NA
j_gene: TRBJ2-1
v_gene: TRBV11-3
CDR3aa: CASSLAREYNEQFF
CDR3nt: TGTGCCAGCAGCTTAGCCCGGGAGTACAATGAGCAGTTCTTC

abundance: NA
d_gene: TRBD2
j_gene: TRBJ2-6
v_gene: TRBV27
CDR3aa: CASSLEGLGSGANVLTF
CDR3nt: TGTGCCAGCAGTTTGGAGGGACTAGGCTCTGGGGCCAACGTCCTGACTTTC

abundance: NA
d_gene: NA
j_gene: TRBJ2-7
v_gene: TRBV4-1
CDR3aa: CASSPTTERSYEQYF
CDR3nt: TGCGCCAGCAGCCCGACGACCGAGCGCTCCTACGAGCAGTACTTC

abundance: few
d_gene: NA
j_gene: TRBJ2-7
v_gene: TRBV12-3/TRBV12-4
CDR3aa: CASSQHPNYEQYF
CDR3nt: TGTGCCAGCAGTCAACATCCCAATTACGAGCAGTACTTC

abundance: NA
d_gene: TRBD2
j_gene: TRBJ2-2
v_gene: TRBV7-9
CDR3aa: CASSLGLAGPTGELFF
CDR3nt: TGTGCCAGCAGCTTAGGACTAGCGGGACCCACCGGGGAGCTGTTTTTT

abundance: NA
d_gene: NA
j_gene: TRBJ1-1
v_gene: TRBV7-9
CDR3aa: CASSLTVNTEAFF
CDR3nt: TGTGCCAGCAGCTTGACAGTGAACACTGAAGCTTTCTTT

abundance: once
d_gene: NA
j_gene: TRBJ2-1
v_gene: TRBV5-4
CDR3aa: CASSLGDASYNEQFF
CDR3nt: TGTGCCAGCAGCTTGGGAGATGCTTCCTACAATGAGCAGTTCTTC

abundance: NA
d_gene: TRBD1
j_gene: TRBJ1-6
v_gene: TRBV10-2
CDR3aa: CASSEDRGGSPLHF
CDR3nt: TGCGCCAGCAGCGAGGACAGGGGCGGCTCACCCCTCCACTTT

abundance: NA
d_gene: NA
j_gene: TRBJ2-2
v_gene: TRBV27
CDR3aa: CASSSLPGSSHGELFF
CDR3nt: TGTGCCAGCAGTTCCCTACCCGGGTCATCCCACGGGGAGCTGTTTTTT

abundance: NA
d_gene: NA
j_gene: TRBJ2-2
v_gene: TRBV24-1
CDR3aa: CATSDSAIAANTGELFF
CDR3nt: TGTGCCACCAGTGATTCCGCTATAGCGGCAAACACCGGGGAGCTGTTTTTT

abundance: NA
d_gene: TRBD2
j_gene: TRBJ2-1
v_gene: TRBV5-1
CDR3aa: CASSLAGVGSYNEQFF
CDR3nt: TGCGCCAGCAGTTTAGCGGGAGTGGGTTCCTACAATGAGCAGTTCTTC

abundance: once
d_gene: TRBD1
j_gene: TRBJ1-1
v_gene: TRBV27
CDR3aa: CASSLSGTGALFRTEAFF
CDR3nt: TGTGCCAGCAGTTTATCTGGGACAGGGGCCCTCTTCCGGACTGAAGCTTTCTTT

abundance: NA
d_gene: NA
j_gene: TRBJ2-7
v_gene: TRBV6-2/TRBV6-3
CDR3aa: CASSYRTPVDEQYF
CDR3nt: TGTGCCAGCAGTTACCGGACTCCCGTGGACGAGCAGTACTTC

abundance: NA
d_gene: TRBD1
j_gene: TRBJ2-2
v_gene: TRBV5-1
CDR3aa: CASSLWSSGQGRNTGELFF
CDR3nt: TGCGCCAGCAGCTTGTGGTCCTCGGGACAGGGACGGAACACCGGGGAGCTGTTTTTT

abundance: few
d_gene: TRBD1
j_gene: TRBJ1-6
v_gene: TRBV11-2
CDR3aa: CASSIQGDSPLHF
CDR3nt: TGTGCCAGCAGCATACAGGGGGATTCACCCCTCCACTTT

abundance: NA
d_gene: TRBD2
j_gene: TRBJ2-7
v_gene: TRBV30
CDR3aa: CAWSLSGNDEQYF
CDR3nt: TGTGCCTGGAGCCTTAGCGGGAACGACGAGCAGTACTTC

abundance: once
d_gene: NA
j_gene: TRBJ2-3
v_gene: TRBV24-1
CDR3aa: CATSDTGSRPDTQYF
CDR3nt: TGTGCCACCAGTGATACCGGTTCGCGGCCAGATACGCAGTATTTT

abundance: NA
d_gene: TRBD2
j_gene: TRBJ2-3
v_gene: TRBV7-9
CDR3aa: CASSLGASGMADTQYF
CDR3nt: TGTGCCAGCAGCTTAGGCGCTAGCGGGATGGCAGATACGCAGTATTTT

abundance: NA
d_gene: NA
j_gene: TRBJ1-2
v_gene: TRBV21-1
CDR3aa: CASSRDRPYGYTF
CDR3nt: TGTGCCAGCAGCAGAGACAGGCCCTATGGCTACACCTTC

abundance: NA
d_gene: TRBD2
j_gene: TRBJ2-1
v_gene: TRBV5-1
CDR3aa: CASSLAGLALYNEQFF
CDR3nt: TGCGCCAGCAGCTTGGCGGGACTAGCCTTATACAATGAGCAGTTCTTC

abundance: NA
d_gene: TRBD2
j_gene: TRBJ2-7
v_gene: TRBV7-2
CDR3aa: CASSFSGSIGEQYF
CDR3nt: TGTGCCAGCAGCTTTAGCGGGAGTATAGGCGAGCAGTACTTC

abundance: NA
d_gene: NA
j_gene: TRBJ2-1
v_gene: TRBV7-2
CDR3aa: CASSERKRVYNEQFF
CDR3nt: TGTGCCAGCAGCGAGAGGAAGCGGGTTTACAATGAGCAGTTCTTC

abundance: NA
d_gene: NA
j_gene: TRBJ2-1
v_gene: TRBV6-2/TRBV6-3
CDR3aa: CASSYSQDWNEQFF
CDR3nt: TGTGCCAGCAGTTACTCTCAAGACTGGAATGAGCAGTTCTTC

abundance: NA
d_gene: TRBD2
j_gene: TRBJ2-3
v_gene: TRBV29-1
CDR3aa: CSAFSGGESTQYF
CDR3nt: TGCAGCGCCTTTAGCGGGGGGGAGTCTACGCAGTATTTT

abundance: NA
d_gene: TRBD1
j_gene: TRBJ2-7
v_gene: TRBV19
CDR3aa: CASSIDGQGTYEQYF
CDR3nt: TGTGCCAGTAGTATAGACGGACAGGGGACCTACGAGCAGTACTTC

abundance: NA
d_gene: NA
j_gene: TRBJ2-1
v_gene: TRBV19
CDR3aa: CASSIVRTAYNEQFF
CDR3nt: TGTGCCAGTAGTATAGTTAGGACAGCGTACAATGAGCAGTTCTTC

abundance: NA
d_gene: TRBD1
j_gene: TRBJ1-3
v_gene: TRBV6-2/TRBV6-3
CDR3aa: CASSYPGTELSGNTIYF
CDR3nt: TGTGCCAGCAGTTACCCCGGGACAGAGCTTTCTGGAAACACCATATATTTT

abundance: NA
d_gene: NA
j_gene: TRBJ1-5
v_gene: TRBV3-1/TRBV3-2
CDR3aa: CASSHPPKVGDRTYSNQPQHF
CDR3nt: TGTGCCAGCAGCCACCCTCCCAAAGTAGGAGACAGAACTTATAGCAATCAGCCCCAGCATTTT

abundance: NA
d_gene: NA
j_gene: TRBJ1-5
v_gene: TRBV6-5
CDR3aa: CASGRVTGSNQPQHF
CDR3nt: TGTGCCAGCGGGCGAGTCACAGGTAGCAATCAGCCCCAGCATTTT

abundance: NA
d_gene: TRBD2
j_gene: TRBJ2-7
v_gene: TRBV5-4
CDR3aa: CASSLSGGSSYEQYF
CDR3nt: TGTGCCAGCAGCTTGTCGGGGGGAAGCTCCTACGAGCAGTACTTC

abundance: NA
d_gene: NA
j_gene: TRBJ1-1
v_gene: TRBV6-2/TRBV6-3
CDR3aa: CASSREAEAFF
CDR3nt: TGTGCCAGCAGCCGTGAGGCTGAAGCTTTCTTT

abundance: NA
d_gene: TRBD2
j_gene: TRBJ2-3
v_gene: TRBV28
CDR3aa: CASSFLAGGGGTQYF
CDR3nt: TGTGCCAGCAGTTTCCTAGCGGGAGGAGGGGGTACGCAGTATTTT

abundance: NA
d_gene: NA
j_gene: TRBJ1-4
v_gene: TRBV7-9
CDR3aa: CASSPSSILSEKLFF
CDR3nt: TGTGCCAGCAGCCCCTCAAGCATCTTATCCGAAAAACTGTTTTTT

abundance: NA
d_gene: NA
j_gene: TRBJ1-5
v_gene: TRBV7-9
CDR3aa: CASSFSTDQPQHF
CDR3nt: TGTGCCAGCAGCTTCTCGACAGATCAGCCCCAGCATTTT

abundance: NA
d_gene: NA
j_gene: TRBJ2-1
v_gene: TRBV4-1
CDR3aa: CASSQATPYNEQFF
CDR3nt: TGCGCCAGCAGCCAAGCGACACCTTACAATGAGCAGTTCTTC

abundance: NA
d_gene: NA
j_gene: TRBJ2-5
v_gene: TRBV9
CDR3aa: CASSPEGGTQYF
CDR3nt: TGTGCCAGCAGCCCGGAAGGCGGGACCCAGTACTTC

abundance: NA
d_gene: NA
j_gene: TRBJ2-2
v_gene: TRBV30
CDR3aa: CAWSAGAGNTGELFF
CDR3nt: TGTGCCTGGAGTGCGGGAGCTGGGAACACCGGGGAGCTGTTTTTT

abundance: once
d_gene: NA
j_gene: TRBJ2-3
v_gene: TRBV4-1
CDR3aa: CASSLQHRTGSTDTQYF
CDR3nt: TGCGCCAGCAGCTTACAGCATCGGACGGGGAGCACAGATACGCAGTATTTT

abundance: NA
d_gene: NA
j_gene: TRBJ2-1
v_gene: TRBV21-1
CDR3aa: CASSKAGLAANEQFF
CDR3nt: TGTGCCAGCAGCAAAGCCGGACTAGCTGCCAATGAGCAGTTCTTC

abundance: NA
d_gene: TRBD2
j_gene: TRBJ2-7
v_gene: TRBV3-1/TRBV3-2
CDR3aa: CASSQLTSGGTYEQYF
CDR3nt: TGTGCCAGCAGCCAGTTAACTAGCGGGGGAACCTACGAGCAGTACTTC

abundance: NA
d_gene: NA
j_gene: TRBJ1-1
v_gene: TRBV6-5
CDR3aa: CASDSLAEAFF
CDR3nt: TGTGCCAGCGATTCACTCGCTGAAGCTTTCTTT

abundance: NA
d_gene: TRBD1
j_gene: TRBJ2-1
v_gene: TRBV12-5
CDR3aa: CASGLGTGRRDEQFF
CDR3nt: TGTGCTAGTGGTCTCGGGACAGGGAGACGCGATGAGCAGTTCTTC

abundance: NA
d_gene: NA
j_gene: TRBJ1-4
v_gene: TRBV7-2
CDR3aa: CASSLERRNEKLFF
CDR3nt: TGTGCCAGCAGTCTAGAGAGGAGGAATGAAAAACTGTTTTTT

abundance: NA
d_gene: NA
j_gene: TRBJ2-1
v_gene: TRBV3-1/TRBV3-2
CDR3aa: CASSQVGGIGTDDEQFF
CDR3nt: TGTGCCAGCAGCCAAGTAGGGGGAATCGGCACCGACGATGAGCAGTTCTTC

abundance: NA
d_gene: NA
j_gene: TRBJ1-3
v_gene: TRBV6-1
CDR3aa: CASRDSMSGNTIYF
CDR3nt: TGTGCCAGCAGGGACAGCATGTCTGGAAACACCATATATTTT

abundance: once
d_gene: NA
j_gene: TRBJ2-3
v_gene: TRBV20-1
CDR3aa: CSASTSSHYTDTQYF
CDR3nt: TGCAGTGCTAGTACTAGCTCCCACTACACAGATACGCAGTATTTT

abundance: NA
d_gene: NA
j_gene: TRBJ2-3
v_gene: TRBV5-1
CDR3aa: CASSQATGTDTQYF
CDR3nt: TGCGCCAGCAGCCAAGCGACCGGCACAGATACGCAGTATTTT

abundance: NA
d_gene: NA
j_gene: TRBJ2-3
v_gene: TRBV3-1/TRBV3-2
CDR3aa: CASSQWQAPDTQYF
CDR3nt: TGTGCCAGCAGCCAATGGCAGGCCCCCGATACGCAGTATTTT

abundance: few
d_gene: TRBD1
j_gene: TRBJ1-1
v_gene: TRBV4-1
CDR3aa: CASSHHQDRMNTEAFF
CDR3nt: TGCGCCAGCAGCCATCATCAGGACAGGATGAACACTGAAGCTTTCTTT